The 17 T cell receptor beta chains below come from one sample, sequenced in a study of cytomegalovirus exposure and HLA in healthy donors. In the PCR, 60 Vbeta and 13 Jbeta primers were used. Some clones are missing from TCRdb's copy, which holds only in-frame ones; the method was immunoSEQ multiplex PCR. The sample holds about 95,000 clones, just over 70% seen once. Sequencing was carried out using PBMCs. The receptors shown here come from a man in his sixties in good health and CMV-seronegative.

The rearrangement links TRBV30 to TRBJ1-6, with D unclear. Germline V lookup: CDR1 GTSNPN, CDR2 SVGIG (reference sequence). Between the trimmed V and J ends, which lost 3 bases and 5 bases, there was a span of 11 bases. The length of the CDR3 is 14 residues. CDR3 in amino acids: CAWSAGRNNSPLHF. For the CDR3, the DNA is TGTGCCTGGAGCGCTGGCCGAAATAATTCACCCCTCCACTTT.

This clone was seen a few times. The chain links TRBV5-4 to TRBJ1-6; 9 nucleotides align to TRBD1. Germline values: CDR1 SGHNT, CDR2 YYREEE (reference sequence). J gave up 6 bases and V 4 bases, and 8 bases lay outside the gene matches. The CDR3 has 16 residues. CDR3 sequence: CASSPAGQGRNSPLHF. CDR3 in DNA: TGTGCCAGCAGCCCGGCGGGACAGGGACGTAATTCACCCCTCCACTTT.

CDR3 amino acids: CASSTTQGQFGNEKLFF. The CDR3 DNA follows: TGTGCCAGTAGTACCACACAGGGGCAGTTCGGTAATGAAAAACTGTTTTTT. The chain carries TRBV19 and TRBJ1-4, with 7 bases aligning to TRBD1. J lost 4 bases, V lost 4 bases, and 12 bases had no gene match. CDR1 and CDR2 from the germline V gene are LNHDA and SQIVND (reference sequence). CDR3 length: 17 residues.

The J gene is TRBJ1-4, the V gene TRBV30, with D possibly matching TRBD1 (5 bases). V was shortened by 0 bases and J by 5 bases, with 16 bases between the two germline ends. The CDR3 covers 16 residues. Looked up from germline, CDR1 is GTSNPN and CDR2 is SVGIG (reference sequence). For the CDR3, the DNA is TGTGCCTGGAGTGTACCTGGGGCAGGGTCGAATGAAAAACTGTTTTTT. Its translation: CAWSVPGAGSNEKLFF.

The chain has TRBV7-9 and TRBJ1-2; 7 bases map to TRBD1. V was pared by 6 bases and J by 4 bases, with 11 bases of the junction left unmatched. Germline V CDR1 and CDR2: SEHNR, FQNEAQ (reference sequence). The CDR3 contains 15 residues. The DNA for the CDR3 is TGTGCCAGCAGACCAAACATCCGGGACAGCTATGGCTACACCTTC. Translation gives CASRPNIRDSYGYTF.

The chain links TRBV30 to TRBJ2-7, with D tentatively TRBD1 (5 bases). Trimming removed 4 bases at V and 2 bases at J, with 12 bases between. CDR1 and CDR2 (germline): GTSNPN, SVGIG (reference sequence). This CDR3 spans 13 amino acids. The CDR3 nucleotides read TGTGCCTGGAAAAGGGGCCAAGCCTACGAGCAGTACTTC. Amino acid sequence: CAWKRGQAYEQYF.

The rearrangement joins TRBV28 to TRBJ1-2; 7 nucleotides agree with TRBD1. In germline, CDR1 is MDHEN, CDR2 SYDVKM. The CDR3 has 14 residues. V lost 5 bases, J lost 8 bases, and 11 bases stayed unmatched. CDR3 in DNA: TGTGCCAGCAGTGCTCCCGACAGGGTTGGCGGCTACACCTTC. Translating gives CASSAPDRVGGYTF.

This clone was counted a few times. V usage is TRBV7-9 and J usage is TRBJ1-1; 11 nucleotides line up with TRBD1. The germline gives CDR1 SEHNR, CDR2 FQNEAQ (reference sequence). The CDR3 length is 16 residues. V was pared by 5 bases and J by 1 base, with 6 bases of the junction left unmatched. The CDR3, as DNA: TGTGCCAGCAGCCGCGGGACAGGGGGAACGAACACTGAAGCTTTCTTT. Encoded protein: CASSRGTGGTNTEAFF.

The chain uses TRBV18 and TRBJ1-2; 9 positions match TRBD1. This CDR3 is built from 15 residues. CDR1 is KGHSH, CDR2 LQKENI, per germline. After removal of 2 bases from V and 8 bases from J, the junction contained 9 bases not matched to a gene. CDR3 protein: CASSPGEDRGGGYTF. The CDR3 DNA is TGTGCCAGCTCACCAGGCGAGGACAGGGGCGGGGGCTACACCTTC.

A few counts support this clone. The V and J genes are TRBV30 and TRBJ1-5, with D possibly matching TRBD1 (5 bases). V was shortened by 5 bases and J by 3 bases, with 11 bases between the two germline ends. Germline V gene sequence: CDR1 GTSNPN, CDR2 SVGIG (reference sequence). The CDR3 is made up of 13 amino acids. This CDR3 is CAWGRGLNQPQHF. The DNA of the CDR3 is TGTGCCTGGGGACGGGGACTCAATCAGCCCCAGCATTTT.

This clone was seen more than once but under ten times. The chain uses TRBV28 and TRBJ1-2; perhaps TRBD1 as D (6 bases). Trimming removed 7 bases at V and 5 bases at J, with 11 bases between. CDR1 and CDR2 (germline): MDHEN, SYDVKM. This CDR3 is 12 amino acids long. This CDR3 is CASTAGQYGYTF. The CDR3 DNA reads TGTGCCAGCACCGCCGGACAGTATGGCTACACCTTC.

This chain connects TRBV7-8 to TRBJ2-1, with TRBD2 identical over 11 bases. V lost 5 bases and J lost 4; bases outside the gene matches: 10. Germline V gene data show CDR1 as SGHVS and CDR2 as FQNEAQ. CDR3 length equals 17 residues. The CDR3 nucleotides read TGTGCCAGCAGCCTCACGACTAGCGGGAAGTTGTACAATGAGCAGTTCTTC. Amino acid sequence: CASSLTTSGKLYNEQFF.

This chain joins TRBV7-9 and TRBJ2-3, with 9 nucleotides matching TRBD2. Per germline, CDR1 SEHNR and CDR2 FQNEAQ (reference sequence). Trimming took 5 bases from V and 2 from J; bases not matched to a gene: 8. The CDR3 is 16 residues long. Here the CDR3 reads CASSNRTSAATDTQYF. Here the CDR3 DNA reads TGTGCCAGCAGCAACAGGACTAGCGCCGCCACAGATACGCAGTATTTT.

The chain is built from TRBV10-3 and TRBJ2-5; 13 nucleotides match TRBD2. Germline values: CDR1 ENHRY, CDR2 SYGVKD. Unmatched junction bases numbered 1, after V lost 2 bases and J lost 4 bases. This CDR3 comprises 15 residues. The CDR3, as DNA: TGTGCCATCAGTGAGACTAGCGGGGGGGCAGAGACCCAGTACTTC. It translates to CAISETSGGAETQYF.

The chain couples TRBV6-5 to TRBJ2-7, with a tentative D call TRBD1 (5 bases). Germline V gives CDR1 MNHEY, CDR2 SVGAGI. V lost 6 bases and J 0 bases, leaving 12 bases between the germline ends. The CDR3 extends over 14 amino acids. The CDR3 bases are TGTGCCAGCAGGCAACAGGTTTCCTCCTACGAGCAGTACTTC. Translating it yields CASRQQVSSYEQYF.

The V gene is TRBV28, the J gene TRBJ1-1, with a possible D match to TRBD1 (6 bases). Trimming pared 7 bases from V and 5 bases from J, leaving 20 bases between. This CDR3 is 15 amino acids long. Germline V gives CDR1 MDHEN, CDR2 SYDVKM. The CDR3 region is CASTTLGAQATEAFF. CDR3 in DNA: TGTGCCAGCACCACTTTGGGGGCGCAAGCAACTGAAGCTTTCTTT.

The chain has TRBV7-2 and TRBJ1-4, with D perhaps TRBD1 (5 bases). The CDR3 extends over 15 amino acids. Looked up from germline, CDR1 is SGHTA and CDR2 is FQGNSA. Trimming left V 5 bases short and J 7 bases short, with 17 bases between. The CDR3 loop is CASSQGQGRTEKLFF. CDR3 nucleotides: TGTGCCAGCAGCCAAGGTCAGGGAAGGACTGAAAAACTGTTTTTT.